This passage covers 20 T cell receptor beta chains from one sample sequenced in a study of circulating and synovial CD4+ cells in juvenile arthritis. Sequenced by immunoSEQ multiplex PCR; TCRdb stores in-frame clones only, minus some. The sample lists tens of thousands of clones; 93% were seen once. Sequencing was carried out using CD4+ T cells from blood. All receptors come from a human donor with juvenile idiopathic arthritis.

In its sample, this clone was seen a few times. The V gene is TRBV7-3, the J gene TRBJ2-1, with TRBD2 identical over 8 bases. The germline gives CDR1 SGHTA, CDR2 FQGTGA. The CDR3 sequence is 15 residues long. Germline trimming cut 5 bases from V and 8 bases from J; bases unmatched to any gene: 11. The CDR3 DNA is TGTGCCAGCAGCCCGGGACTAGGGGTCGGGGATGAGCAGTTCTTC. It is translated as CASSPGLGVGDEQFF.

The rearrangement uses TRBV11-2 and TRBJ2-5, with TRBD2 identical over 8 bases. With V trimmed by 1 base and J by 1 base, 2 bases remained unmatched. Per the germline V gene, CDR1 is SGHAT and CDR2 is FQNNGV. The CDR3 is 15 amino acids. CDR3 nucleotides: TGTGCCAGCAGCTTAGGCGCGGGGGGCCAAGAGACCCAGTACTTC. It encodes CASSLGAGGQETQYF.

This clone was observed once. DNA for the CDR3: TGCAGCGCCCGAAAGGGACTAGCGACGAACACCGGGGAGCTGTTTTTT. Translated, it gives CSARKGLATNTGELFF. This sequence joins TRBV29-1 and TRBJ2-2; 10 nucleotides match TRBD2. CDR3 size: 16 residues. CDR1 and CDR2 (germline): SQVTM, ANQGSEA. Unmatched junction bases numbered 8, after V lost 7 bases and J lost 0 bases.

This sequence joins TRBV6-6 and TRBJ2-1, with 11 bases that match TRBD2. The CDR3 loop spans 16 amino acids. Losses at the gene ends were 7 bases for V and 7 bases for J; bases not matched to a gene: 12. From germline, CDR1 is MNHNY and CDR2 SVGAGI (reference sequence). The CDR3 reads CASTSGSGRAGNEQFF. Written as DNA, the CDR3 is TGTGCCAGCACCTCGGGTAGCGGGAGGGCCGGGAATGAGCAGTTCTTC.

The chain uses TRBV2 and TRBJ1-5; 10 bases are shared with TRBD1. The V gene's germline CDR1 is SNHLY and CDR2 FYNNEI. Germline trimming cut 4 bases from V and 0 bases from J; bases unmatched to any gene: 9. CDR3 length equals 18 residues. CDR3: CASSGGTGATFSNQPQHF. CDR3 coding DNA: TGTGCCAGCAGTGGGGGGACAGGGGCGACCTTTAGCAATCAGCCCCAGCATTTT. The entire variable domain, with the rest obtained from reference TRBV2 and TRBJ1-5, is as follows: EPEVTQTPSHQVTQMGQEVILRCVPISNHLYFYWYRQILGQKVEFLVSFYNNEISEKSEIFDDQFSVERPDGSNFTLKIRSTKLEDSAMYFCASSGGTGATFSNQPQHFGDGTRLSIL.

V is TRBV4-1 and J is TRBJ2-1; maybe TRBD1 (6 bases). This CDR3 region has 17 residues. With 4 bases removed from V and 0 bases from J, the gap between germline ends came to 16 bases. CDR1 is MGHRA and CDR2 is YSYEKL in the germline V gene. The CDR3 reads CASSRLAGVSSYNEQFF. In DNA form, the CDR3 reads TGCGCCAGCAGCCGCTTAGCAGGGGTTAGCTCCTACAATGAGCAGTTCTTC.

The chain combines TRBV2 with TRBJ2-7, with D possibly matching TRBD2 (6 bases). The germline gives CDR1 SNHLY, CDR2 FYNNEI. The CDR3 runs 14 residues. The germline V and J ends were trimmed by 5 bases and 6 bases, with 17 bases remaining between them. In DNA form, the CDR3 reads TGTGCCAGCAGTTCAGGCGGGGATCGCGGCGAGCAGTACTTC. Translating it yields CASSSGGDRGEQYF.

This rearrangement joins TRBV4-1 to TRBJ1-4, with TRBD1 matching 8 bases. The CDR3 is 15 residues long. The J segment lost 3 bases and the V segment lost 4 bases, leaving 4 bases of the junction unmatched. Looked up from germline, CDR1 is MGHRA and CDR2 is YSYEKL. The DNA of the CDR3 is TGCGCCAGCAGCCTCCTACAGGGGGCTAATGAAAAACTGTTTTTT. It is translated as CASSLLQGANEKLFF.

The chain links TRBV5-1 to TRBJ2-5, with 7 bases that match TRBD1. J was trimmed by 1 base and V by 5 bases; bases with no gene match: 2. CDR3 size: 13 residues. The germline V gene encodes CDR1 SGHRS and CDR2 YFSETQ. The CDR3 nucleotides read TGCGCCAGCAGTTGGGACAGCCAAGAGACCCAGTACTTC. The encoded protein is CASSWDSQETQYF.

The CDR3 DNA is TGTGCCAGCAGCGCAAATCTAGGGGGCAATGAGCAGTTCTTC. Protein product: CASSANLGGNEQFF. The J gene is TRBJ2-1, the V gene TRBV9, with a weak D call TRBD1 (6 bases). The germline CDR1 and CDR2 sequences are SGDLS and YYNGEE. V lost 3 bases, J lost 6 bases, and 13 bases lay in between. This CDR3 has 14 residues.

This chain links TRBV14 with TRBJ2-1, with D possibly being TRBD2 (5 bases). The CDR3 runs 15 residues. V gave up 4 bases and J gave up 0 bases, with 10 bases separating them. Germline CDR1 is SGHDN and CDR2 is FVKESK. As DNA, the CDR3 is TGTGCCAGCAGCCTAGGCGGAGGCTCCTACAATGAGCAGTTCTTC. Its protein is CASSLGGGSYNEQFF.

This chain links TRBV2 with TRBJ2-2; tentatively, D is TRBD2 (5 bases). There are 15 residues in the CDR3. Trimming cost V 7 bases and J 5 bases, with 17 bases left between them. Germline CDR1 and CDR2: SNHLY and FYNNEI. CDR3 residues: CASNTRTLGTGELFF. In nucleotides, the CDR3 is TGTGCCAGCAATACCCGGACTCTGGGGACCGGGGAGCTGTTTTTT.

Here the CDR3 reads CASSEGTSGYEQYF. The CDR3 DNA reads as TGTGCCAGCAGCGAGGGGACTAGCGGCTACGAGCAGTACTTC. The chain employs TRBV9 and TRBJ2-7; TRBD2 agrees at 11 bases. The CDR3 has 14 residues. Germline-derived CDR1 and CDR2 are SGDLS and YYNGEE. Losses at the gene ends were 3 bases for V and 3 bases for J; bases not matched to a gene: 2.

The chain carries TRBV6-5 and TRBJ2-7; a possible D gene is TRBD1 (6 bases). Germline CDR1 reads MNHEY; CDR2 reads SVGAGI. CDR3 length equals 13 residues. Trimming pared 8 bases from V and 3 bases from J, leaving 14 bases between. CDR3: CASLRGQLYEQYF. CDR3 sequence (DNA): TGTGCCAGCCTCAGGGGACAACTCTACGAGCAGTACTTC.

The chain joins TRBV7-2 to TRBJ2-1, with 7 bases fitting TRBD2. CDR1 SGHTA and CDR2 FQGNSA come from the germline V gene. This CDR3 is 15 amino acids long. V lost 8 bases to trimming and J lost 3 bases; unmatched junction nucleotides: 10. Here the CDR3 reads CASARWASGYNEQFF. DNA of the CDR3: TGTGCCAGCGCCCGGTGGGCTAGCGGCTACAATGAGCAGTTCTTC.

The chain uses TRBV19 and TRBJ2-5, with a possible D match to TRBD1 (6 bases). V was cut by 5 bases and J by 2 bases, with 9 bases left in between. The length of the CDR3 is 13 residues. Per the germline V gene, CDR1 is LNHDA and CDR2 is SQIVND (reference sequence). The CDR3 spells CASSRTVQETQYF. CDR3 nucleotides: TGTGCCAGTAGTCGGACAGTACAAGAGACCCAGTACTTC.

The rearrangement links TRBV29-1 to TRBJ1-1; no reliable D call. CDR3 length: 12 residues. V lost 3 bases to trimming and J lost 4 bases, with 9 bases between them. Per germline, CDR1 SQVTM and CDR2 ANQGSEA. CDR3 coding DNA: TGCAGCGTTGATTCGCGGGGCACTGAAGCTTTCTTT. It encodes CSVDSRGTEAFF.

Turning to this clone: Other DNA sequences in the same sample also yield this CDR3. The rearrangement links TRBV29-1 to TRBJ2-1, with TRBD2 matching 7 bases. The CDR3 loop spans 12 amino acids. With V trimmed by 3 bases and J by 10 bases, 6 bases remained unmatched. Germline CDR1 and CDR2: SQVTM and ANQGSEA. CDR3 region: CSVEQLANEQFF. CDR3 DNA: TGCAGCGTTGAGCAACTAGCGAACGAGCAGTTCTTC.

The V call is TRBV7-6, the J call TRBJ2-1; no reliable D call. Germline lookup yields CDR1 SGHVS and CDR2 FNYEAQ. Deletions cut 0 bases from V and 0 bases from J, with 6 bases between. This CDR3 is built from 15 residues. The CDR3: CASSLATISYNEQFF. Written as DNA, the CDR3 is TGTGCCAGCAGCTTAGCTACTATCTCCTACAATGAGCAGTTCTTC.

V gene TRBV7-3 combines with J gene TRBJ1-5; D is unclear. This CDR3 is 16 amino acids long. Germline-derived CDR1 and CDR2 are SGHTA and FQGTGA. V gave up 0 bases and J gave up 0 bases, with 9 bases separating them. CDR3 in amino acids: CASSLTWSFSNQPQHF. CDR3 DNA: TGTGCCAGCAGCTTAACGTGGAGCTTTAGCAATCAGCCCCAGCATTTT.